The present T cell receptor (beta chain) was sequenced within a study of blood T cell repertoires in COVID-19 (TCRdb year 2020). In the study overall: The collaborator samples originated in the United States, Italy and Spain and spanned the acute and convalescent phases of COVID-19. Deeply sampled blood TCRbeta repertoires from subjects exposed to, actively infected with, or recovered from COVID-19 were included in the dataset. Samples came from the ongoing ImmuneRACE study (first 160 participants) plus 1,254 subjects from 6 global collaborators. The prospective study material was composed of cDNA or gDNA derived from T cells, B-cell-depleted T cells, or PBMCs. A freely available public database, intended as a resource for researchers studying the immune response to SARS-CoV-2, is where the repertoires were released. Where available, HLA class I and class II types were obtained from metadata supplied by the sample provider rather than from assay-based typing. Sample metadata almost always included a de-identified subject ID, COVID-19 status, age in years and sex. Overall study results and their limits: Clinical and demographic metadata were provided uncurated, with the amount varying by source and participant.

The immunoSEQ Assay, a bias-controlled multiplex PCR, was used to amplify TCRbeta CDR3 regions from genomic DNA. On the study's bioinformatics: Within the assay, amplification of reference gene primers was used to estimate how many nucleated cells each sample contained. Sequence reads were collapsed and filtered to measure the absolute abundance of every unique TCRbeta CDR3 rearrangement. For each sample, productive Simpson clonality was calculated as the square root of Simpson's diversity index over productive rearrangements. In TCRdb, the immuneACCESS table is reduced to in-frame sequences with V and J assigned. These tables do not hold every clone; where another copy was compared, an unresolved V gene accounts for under half, and the others remain unexplained. V, J and clone size are taken as reported in that table, and D and trimming were inferred from the DNA itself. For this sample there are about 320,000 clones; 85% appear just once. Together, the top ten hold 1.9% of the sample.

Participants in the prospective study were aged 18 to 89 years, lived in 20 to 30 United States geographic areas, and enrolled through a virtual design. To assign participants to cohorts, the prospective study relied on clinical history that participants themselves reported in a screening survey and a study questionnaire. Exposed participants had been in contact, within 2 weeks of entering the study, with a person who had a PCR-confirmed or clinician-diagnosed case of COVID-19. Each participant in the prospective study had whole blood, serum and a nasopharyngeal or oropharyngeal swab collected by mobile phlebotomists. Participants in the prospective study had the option to provide additional blood draws and questionnaires over an approximately 2-month period. Prospective study blood samples were shipped either frozen or at room temperature before DNA extraction. A note on this clone: Its antigen has not been determined. No base qualities exist here, and no much larger clone lies one base off it.

This sequence originates from a woman in her 30s who had been exposed to COVID-19. The sequencing input was PBMCs or T cells enriched from blood (not recorded which).

The DNA sequence is given as TGTGCCAGCAGCTTACGGGCAAGCGGACTCACCGGGGAGCTGTTTTTT. Its protein reads: CASSLRASGLTGELFF. The chain links TRBV7-2 with TRBJ2-2, and the D gene may be TRBD2, 5 bases matching. Reading from cysteine to phenylalanine, the CDR3 counts 16 amino acids. Just CDR3 DNA is preserved here, 48 bases in frame from base 1. V loses 2 bases of germline sequence and J loses 4 bases, and the interval between the two ends is 14 bases. CDR1 and CDR2, per the germline V gene, are SGHTA and FQGNSA.